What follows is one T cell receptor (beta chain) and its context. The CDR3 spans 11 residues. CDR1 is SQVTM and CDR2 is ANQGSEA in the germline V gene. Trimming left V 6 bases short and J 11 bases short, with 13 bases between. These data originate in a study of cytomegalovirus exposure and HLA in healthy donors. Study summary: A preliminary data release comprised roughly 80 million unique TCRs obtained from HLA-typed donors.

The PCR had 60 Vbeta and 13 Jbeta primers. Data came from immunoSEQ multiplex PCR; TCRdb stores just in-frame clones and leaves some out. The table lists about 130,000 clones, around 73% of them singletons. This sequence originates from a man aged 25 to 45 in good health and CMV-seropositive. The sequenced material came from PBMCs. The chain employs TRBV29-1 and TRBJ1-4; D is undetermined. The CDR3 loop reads CSVGLGLKLFF. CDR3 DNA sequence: TGCAGCGTCGGACTGGGTCTGAAACTGTTTTTT.